This record looks at one T cell receptor (beta chain) sequence and its context. For each CDR3 protein, TCRdb gives one entry from its re-call of the 5' RACE reads, without DNA. The sample totals 150,000 to 200,000 distinct CDR3 sequences. The sample comes from a study of monozygotic twins with inflammatory bowel disease. Germline lookup yields CDR1 LNHNV and CDR2 YYDKDF (reference sequence). This CDR3 region has 15 residues. The source is a human donor with ulcerative colitis or Crohn's disease, or a healthy co-twin of an affected twin (not recorded which). The chain has TRBV15 and TRBJ1-2; TCRdb proposes TRBD1, but this gene call is untestable without DNA. What was sequenced was blood. The CDR3 loop is CATSSRTGPNYGYTF. Full variable domain (outside the CDR3, taken from reference TRBV15 and TRBJ1-2): DAMVIQNPRYQVTQFGKPVTLSCSQTLNHNVMYWYQQKSSQAPKLLFHYYDKDFNNEADTPDNFQSRRPNTSFCFLDIRSPGLGDTAMYLCATSSRTGPNYGYTFGSGTRLTVV.